This T cell receptor (beta chain) was identified during a study of blood T cell repertoires in COVID-19. Study-wide background: Samples representing acute and convalescent COVID-19 were sourced from the United States, Italy and Spain. PBMCs, B-cell-depleted T cells, or T cells provided the cDNA or gDNA that made up the material.

In the original processing: The assay estimated nucleated cells by amplifying reference gene primers. Generated by immunoSEQ multiplex PCR, the TCRdb table keeps only in-frame clones and is missing some. The V and J calls and the clone size are those of that table, but D and trimming were determined from the DNA. The repertoire holds 55,000 to 65,000 clones, approximately 80% seen once, with roughly 27% in the top ten. The V end lost 1 base, the J end lost 6 bases, and 12 bases lay between the germline ends. This CDR3 contains 15 residues. Germline loops: CDR1 SGHVS, CDR2 FQNEAQ. This clone was picked up a small number of times.

This sequence was found in a human donor in a cohort sampled during active COVID-19. Sequencing was performed on peripheral blood. The chain couples TRBV7-8 to TRBJ2-2; D remains unclear. CDR3 nucleotide sequence: TGTGCCAGCAGCTTAGGAAGGTGGAGAGCCGGGGAGCTGTTTTTT. Protein sequence: CASSLGRWRAGELFF.